This T cell receptor beta chain comes out of a study of CD8+CD57+ T cells in acquired aplastic anemia. CDR3 and TCR beta VDJ profiling relied on genomic DNA as the template. One entry per CDR3 protein results from TCRdb running MiXCR on the reads. The sample has around 190,000 distinct CDR3 sequences; roughly half are singletons. Regarding the study as a whole: Overlapping CD8+ CDR3 repertoires of patients and controls contained some 27 shared sequences.

This clonotype appeared once. Its specificity is not known. There are 15 residues in the CDR3. The trim removed 3 bases at V and 0 bases at J, leaving 7 bases unmatched. CDR1 is DFQATT, CDR2 SNEGSKA, per germline (reference sequence). Specimen: sorted CD4+, CD8+, or CD8+CD57+ T cells (not recorded which) from PBMCs. The sequence was collected from a human donor in good health, serving as a control. This chain connects TRBV20-1 to TRBJ2-5, with 7 bases fitting TRBD2. The CDR3, as DNA: TGCAGTGCTAGGGAATGGGGGGGTAACCAAGAGACCCAGTACTTC. Translating it yields CSAREWGGNQETQYF.